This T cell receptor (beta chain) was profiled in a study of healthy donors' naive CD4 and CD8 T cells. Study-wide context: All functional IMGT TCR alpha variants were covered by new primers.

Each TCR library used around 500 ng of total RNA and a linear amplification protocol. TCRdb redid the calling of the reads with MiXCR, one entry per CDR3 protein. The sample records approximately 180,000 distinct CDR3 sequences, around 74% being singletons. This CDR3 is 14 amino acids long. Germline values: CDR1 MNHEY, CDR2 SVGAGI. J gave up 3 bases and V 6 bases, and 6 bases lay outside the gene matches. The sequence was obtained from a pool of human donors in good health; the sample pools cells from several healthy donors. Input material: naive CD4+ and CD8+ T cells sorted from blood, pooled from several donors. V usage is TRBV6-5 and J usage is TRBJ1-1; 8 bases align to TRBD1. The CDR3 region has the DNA TGTGCCAGCAGGGACAGGGAAGGGGACACTGAAGCTTTCTTT. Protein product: CASRDREGDTEAFF.